A single sample gave rise to the 13 T cell receptor beta chains below, sequenced in a study of blood T cell repertoires in COVID-19. This table comes from immunoSEQ multiplex PCR, and its TCRdb copy is limited to in-frame clones, with some not included. This sample has about 170,000 clones, with under 90% found just once. Material: PBMCs or T cells enriched from blood (not recorded which). The receptor source for this set is a man in his fifties or sixties who had recovered from COVID-19.

This clone was found a few times. V usage is TRBV10-2 and J usage is TRBJ1-1; 7 bases are a match to TRBD1. This CDR3 region has 16 residues. V lost 5 bases and J lost 6; bases outside the gene matches: 15. Germline CDR1 reads WSHSY; CDR2 reads SAAADI. CDR3 nucleotide sequence: TGCGCCAGCAGTCCTACAGGGGCCCGCCGGGGACCTGAAGCTTTCTTT. Amino acids: CASSPTGARRGPEAFF.

This chain joins TRBV5-4 and TRBJ2-3, with 7 bases lining up with TRBD2. The CDR3 contains 14 residues. Germline CDR1 SGHNT, CDR2 YYREEE (reference sequence). Trimming removed 2 bases from V and 2 bases from J; junction bases left unmatched: 2. Written as DNA, the CDR3 is TGTGCCAGCAGCTTAGCGGGGATCACAGATACGCAGTATTTT. Amino acids: CASSLAGITDTQYF.

The chain has TRBV10-3 and TRBJ2-5; 7 bases fit TRBD1. The CDR3 consists of 13 residues. J lost 2 bases, V lost 6 bases, and 3 bases had no gene match. CDR1 is ENHRY, CDR2 SYGVKD, per germline. The CDR3 loop is CAIREGQQETQYF. In DNA form, the CDR3 reads TGTGCCATCAGAGAGGGACAGCAAGAGACCCAGTACTTC.

The J gene is TRBJ2-1, the V gene TRBV11-2; 15 nucleotides match TRBD2. V dropped 6 bases and J dropped 2; count of bases not matched to a gene: 11. Germline V gene data show CDR1 as SGHAT and CDR2 as FQNNGV. This CDR3 spans 19 amino acids. The CDR3 sequence is CASRNPGLAGGTAYNEQFF. The CDR3 DNA is TGTGCCAGCAGAAATCCGGGACTAGCGGGGGGCACTGCCTACAATGAGCAGTTCTTC. The whole variable domain, filled in from reference TRBV11-2 and TRBJ2-1, reads EAGVAQSPRYKIIEKRQSVAFWCNPISGHATLYWYQQILGQGPKLLIQFQNNGVVDDSQLPKDRFSAERLKGVDSTLKIQPAKLEDSAVYLCASRNPGLAGGTAYNEQFFGPGTRLTVL.

The chain joins TRBV5-1 to TRBJ1-2; D may be TRBD1 (6 bases). The CDR3 covers 14 residues. The germline V gene encodes CDR1 SGHRS and CDR2 YFSETQ. V was pared by 4 bases and J by 4 bases, with 14 bases between. For the CDR3, the DNA is TGCGCCAGCAGCGAACAGGGAGAACTCTATGGCTACACCTTC. This sequence encodes CASSEQGELYGYTF.

The chain carries TRBV5-1 and TRBJ2-1; 11 nucleotides align to TRBD2. CDR3 length equals 15 residues. CDR1 SGHRS and CDR2 YFSETQ come from the germline V gene. The J segment lost 4 bases and the V segment lost 4 bases, leaving 4 bases of the junction unmatched. The chain's CDR3 is CASSTGTSGYNEQFF. The CDR3 nucleotides read TGCGCCAGCAGCACCGGGACTAGCGGATACAATGAGCAGTTCTTC.

The gene calls are TRBV6-5 and TRBJ2-2, with 12 nucleotides matching TRBD2. This CDR3 comprises 15 residues. V shed 2 bases and J 6 bases; nucleotides not matched to a gene: 1. Per the germline V gene, CDR1 is MNHEY and CDR2 is SVGAGI. The CDR3 loop is CASSYTSGGSGELFF. In DNA, the CDR3 is TGTGCCAGCAGTTACACTAGCGGGGGGTCCGGGGAGCTGTTTTTT.

V gene TRBV4-1 combines with J gene TRBJ2-7, with 12 bases fitting TRBD2. Germline CDR1 and CDR2: MGHRA and YSYEKL. With V trimmed by 4 bases and J by 6 bases, 7 bases remained unmatched. The CDR3 is 15 amino acids. CDR3 protein: CASSLRLAGGVEQYF. The CDR3 nucleotides read TGCGCCAGCAGCCTGAGGCTAGCGGGGGGGGTCGAGCAGTACTTC.

This rearrangement joins TRBV6-5 to TRBJ1-5; weak D call: TRBD1 (6 bases). The CDR3 length is 14 residues. Trimming shortened V by 5 bases and J by 7 bases, and 15 bases separated the two germline ends. Germline loops: CDR1 MNHEY, CDR2 SVGAGI. Here the CDR3 DNA reads TGTGCCAGCAGTCGTACAGGGCTAGGGCAGCCCCAGCATTTT. It is translated as CASSRTGLGQPQHF.

The CDR3 nucleotides are TGTGCCAGCAGCCCGGGGGGAGGTGCTGGGGCCAACGTCCTGACTTTC. It is translated as CASSPGGGAGANVLTF. The chain recombines TRBV5-6 with TRBJ2-6; 7 positions match TRBD2. The germline gives CDR1 SGHDT, CDR2 YYEEEE. This CDR3 has 16 amino acids. J gave up 2 bases and V 4 bases, and 6 bases lay outside the gene matches.

CDR3 loop: CASSLRQTYNEQFF. CDR3 nucleotide sequence: TGTGCCAGCAGCCTAAGACAGACTTACAATGAGCAGTTCTTC. This chain connects TRBV9 to TRBJ2-1; possibly TRBD1 for D (5 bases). Germline V gene sequence: CDR1 SGDLS, CDR2 YYNGEE. The CDR3 is 14 amino acids. V lost 4 bases to trimming and J lost 4 bases, with 12 bases between them.

The chain links TRBV28 to TRBJ1-6; TRBD1 matches 8 bases. This CDR3 has 15 residues. With V trimmed by 5 bases and J by 9 bases, 9 bases remained unmatched. The germline V gene encodes CDR1 MDHEN and CDR2 SYDVKM. The CDR3 coding sequence is TGTGCCAGCAGTCCTGGGGCAGGGGGCGTTTCACCCCTCCACTTT. Its translation: CASSPGAGGVSPLHF.

The rearrangement uses TRBV2 and TRBJ2-2; 10 bases fit TRBD2. There are 16 residues in the CDR3. Trimming took 7 bases from V and 1 from J; bases not matched to a gene: 6. The V gene's germline CDR1 is SNHLY and CDR2 FYNNEI. The CDR3 sequence: CASIVSGGENTGELFF. The CDR3 DNA reads TGTGCCAGCATCGTCAGCGGGGGGGAGAACACCGGGGAGCTGTTTTTT.